Below, one T cell receptor beta chain is given with its context. Its antigen is not identified. This sample was taken from a study of blood T cells in healthy people across ages. Germline loops: CDR1 LGHDT, CDR2 YNNKEL (reference sequence). Trimming left V 4 bases short and J 1 base short, with 18 bases between. This CDR3 spans 17 amino acids. Using a J-beta primer mix together with a sample-barcoded 5' primer, a second PCR was run for roughly 7 to 11 cycles. TCRdb fed the 5' RACE reads into MiXCR, producing one record per CDR3 protein. The table shows about 1.5 million distinct CDR3 sequences, with 35% to 45% occurring only once. Study results and limitations: The unknown donor CMV status may have confounded expanded clonotype changes.

The chain joins TRBV3-1 to TRBJ2-3, with D possibly being TRBD1 (6 bases). Sequenced sample: blood. This TCR was recovered from a woman aged 18-29 years in good health. The CDR3 protein is CASSPYRAPKRTDTQYF. The CDR3 DNA is TGTGCCAGCAGCCCCTACAGGGCTCCTAAACGCACAGATACGCAGTATTTT.